This T cell receptor beta chain came from a study of blood T cell repertoires in COVID-19. The method was immunoSEQ multiplex PCR; TCRdb's version includes in-frame clones alone and lacks a portion of them. The sample lists about 88,000 clones, around 90% occurring once. The CDR3 is 15 amino acids. V dropped 6 bases and J dropped 7 bases, with 21 bases sitting between them. CDR1 MNHNY and CDR2 SVGAGI come from the germline V gene (reference sequence). This clone is a singleton in its sample. The clonotype comes from a male donor with acute or convalescent COVID-19. The chain carries TRBV6-6 and TRBJ1-2, with D uncertain. The sample was peripheral blood. The CDR3 reads CASRSRPRFEGGYTF. The CDR3 DNA is TGTGCCAGCAGGTCCCGCCCTCGGTTCGAGGGTGGCTACACCTTC.